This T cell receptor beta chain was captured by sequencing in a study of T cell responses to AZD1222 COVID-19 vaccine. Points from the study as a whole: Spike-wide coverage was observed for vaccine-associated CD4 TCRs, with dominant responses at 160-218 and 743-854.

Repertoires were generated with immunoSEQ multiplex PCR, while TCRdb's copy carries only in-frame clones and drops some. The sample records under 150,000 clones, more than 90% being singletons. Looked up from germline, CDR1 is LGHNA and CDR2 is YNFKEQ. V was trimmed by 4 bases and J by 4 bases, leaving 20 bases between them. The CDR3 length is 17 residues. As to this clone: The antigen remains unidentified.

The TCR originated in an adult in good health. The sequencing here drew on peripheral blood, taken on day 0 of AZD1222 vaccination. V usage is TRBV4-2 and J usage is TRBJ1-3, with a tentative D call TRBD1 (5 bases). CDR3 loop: CASSPRGLEGPGNTIYF. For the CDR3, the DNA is TGTGCCAGCAGCCCCCGGGGGTTGGAGGGGCCAGGAAACACCATATATTTT.